A selection of T cell receptor beta chains follows, all from one sample in a study of post-analysis software for immune sequencing data. TCRdb reanalysed the PCR reads using MiXCR and keeps one entry per CDR3 protein. Of 750,000 to 950,000 distinct CDR3 sequences in the sample, about 45% were seen once. Source material: blood. These receptors all stem from a girl under 18 with multiple sclerosis. CDR3s include the opening cysteine and the closing phenylalanine or tryptophan. The order of the fields is V gene, D gene, J gene, clone size, CDR3 DNA, CDR3 protein. The D gene is left open where the match is weak. The size entry is marked missing in some rows and otherwise reads once, few, many or a size class.

>TRBV6-6|TRBD1|TRBJ1-2|.
TGTGCCAGCACCGTTACAGGGGAGGTCGGCTACACCTTC
CASTVTGEVGYTF
>TRBV7-8|TRBD2|TRBJ2-1|.
TGTGCCAGCAGCATTCTAGCGGGGAGCTCCTACAATGAGCAGTTCTTC
CASSILAGSSYNEQFF
>TRBV20-1|.|TRBJ1-1|.
TGCAGTGCTAGCTCTCCCGGGGGGGCCACTGAAGCTTTCTTT
CSASSPGGATEAFF
>TRBV20-1|.|TRBJ1-1|.
TGCAGTGCTAGAAACAGGGATTACACTGAAGCTTTCTTT
CSARNRDYTEAFF
>TRBV20-1|TRBD1|TRBJ1-6|few
TGCAGTGCTAGAGACCTGACAGGGGAGAGGAGTAATTCACCCCTCCACTTT
CSARDLTGERSNSPLHF
>TRBV6-1|TRBD2|TRBJ2-7|few
TGTGCCAGCAGGTCACTACTAGCGGGAGGTTCCGGTGGGTCCTACGAGCAGTACTTC
CASRSLLAGGSGGSYEQYF
>TRBV30|.|TRBJ2-7|once
TGTGCCTGGAGTGTACAAGGTGGGGGCTACGAGCAGTACTTC
CAWSVQGGGYEQYF
>TRBV20-1|TRBD1|TRBJ2-1|.
TGCAGTGCTGCACCCCCGGACAGGAGGAACAATGAGCAGTTCTTC
CSAAPPDRRNNEQFF
>TRBV7-9|.|TRBJ2-7|few
TGTGCCAGCAGCTTTCCCACCCCCGAGCAGTACTTC
CASSFPTPEQYF
>TRBV20-1|.|TRBJ2-5|.
TGCAGTGCTGAGAGGAGGTACCAAGAGACCCAGTACTTC
CSAERRYQETQYF
>TRBV20-1|TRBD1|TRBJ2-5|.
TGCAGTGCCTCCCGGTTCGACAGGGGACAAATTAGGGAGCAGTACTTC
CSASRFDRGQIREQYF
>TRBV7-6|TRBD1|TRBJ1-2|many
TGTGCCAGCAGCTCCTCGCGGGACAGGGGGCCTTGGTACTATGGCTACACCTTC
CASSSSRDRGPWYYGYTF
>TRBV4-1|TRBD2|TRBJ2-1|.
TGCGCCAGCAGCCAAGTGGCGGGACTAGCGGGAGAAAATGAGCAGTTCTTC
CASSQVAGLAGENEQFF
>TRBV11-3|.|TRBJ2-1|.
TGTGCCTGCTCGTCCGGGCCAGAATACAATGAGCAGTTCTTC
CACSSGPEYNEQFF
>TRBV5-1|.|TRBJ2-1|few
TGCGCCAGCAGCTTGGAGGTGGGAGCTAACAATGAGCAGTTCTTC
CASSLEVGANNEQFF
>TRBV20-1|TRBD1|TRBJ1-2|.
TGCAGTGCCAACATTCGACAGGGGGCGTACTATGGCTACACCTTC
CSANIRQGAYYGYTF
>TRBV7-6|TRBD1|TRBJ2-1|.
TGTGCCAGCAGCTTACGGAGACAGGGAGTTGAGCAGTTCTTC
CASSLRRQGVEQFF
>TRBV29-1|.|TRBJ1-2|few
TGCAGCGTTGAAGATGCATCGAGTCCCATGGGTTATGGCTACACCTTC
CSVEDASSPMGYGYTF
>TRBV2|.|TRBJ2-1|.
TGTGCCAGCAGTGTGGTGGCAAGAGCCTCTGAGCAGTTCTTC
CASSVVARASEQFF
>TRBV7-8|.|TRBJ1-1|.
TGTGCCAGCAGCTTAGCGGACGGGGCGCGGAAAGCTTTCTTT
CASSLADGARKAFF
>TRBV12-5|TRBD2|TRBJ2-1|few
TGTGCTAGTGGTCCCCAGCGGGAGGGTTTTGGTTACAATGAGCAGTTCTTC
CASGPQREGFGYNEQFF
>TRBV5-1|TRBD1|TRBJ1-2|.
TGCGCCAGCAGCTTGACGGGACAGGGGGCAGATAACTATGGCTACACCTTC
CASSLTGQGADNYGYTF
>TRBV12-3/TRBV12-4|.|TRBJ2-5|many
TGTGCCAGCAGCCCCCCCCGGGAGACCCAGTACTTC
CASSPPRETQYF
>TRBV12-3/TRBV12-4|.|TRBJ1-6|.
TGTGCCAGCAGTTTACGAGGAGGGGATTCACCCCTCCACTTT
CASSLRGGDSPLHF
>TRBV24-1|TRBD2|TRBJ2-1|.
TGTGCCACCACTAGGTCTAGCGGGTATCACAATGAGCAGTTCTTC
CATTRSSGYHNEQFF
>TRBV10-3|.|TRBJ2-5|few
TGTGCCATCAGTGAAGGGCTAGTGGGCCAAGAGACCCAGTACTTC
CAISEGLVGQETQYF
>TRBV3-1|.|TRBJ2-1|few
TGTGCCAGCAGCTCAATGGGGGACTTCAACAATGAGCAGTTCTTC
CASSSMGDFNNEQFF
>TRBV20-1|TRBD1|TRBJ2-7|few
TGCAGTGCTAGAGATATCGACAGGGGCTACGAGCAGTACTTC
CSARDIDRGYEQYF
>TRBV20-1|.|TRBJ1-1|.
TGCAGTGCTAGAGAGATAAATCGAGACGGAGGTTTCTTT
CSAREINRDGGFF
>TRBV14|.|TRBJ1-2|.
TGTGCCAGCAGCCAAGAAGACCACCAACGAGGCTATGGCTACACCTTC
CASSQEDHQRGYGYTF
>TRBV6-5|.|TRBJ1-5|.
TGTGCCAGCCTGCCCGACCTCCTAGTCGGTCAGCCCCAGCATTTT
CASLPDLLVGQPQHF